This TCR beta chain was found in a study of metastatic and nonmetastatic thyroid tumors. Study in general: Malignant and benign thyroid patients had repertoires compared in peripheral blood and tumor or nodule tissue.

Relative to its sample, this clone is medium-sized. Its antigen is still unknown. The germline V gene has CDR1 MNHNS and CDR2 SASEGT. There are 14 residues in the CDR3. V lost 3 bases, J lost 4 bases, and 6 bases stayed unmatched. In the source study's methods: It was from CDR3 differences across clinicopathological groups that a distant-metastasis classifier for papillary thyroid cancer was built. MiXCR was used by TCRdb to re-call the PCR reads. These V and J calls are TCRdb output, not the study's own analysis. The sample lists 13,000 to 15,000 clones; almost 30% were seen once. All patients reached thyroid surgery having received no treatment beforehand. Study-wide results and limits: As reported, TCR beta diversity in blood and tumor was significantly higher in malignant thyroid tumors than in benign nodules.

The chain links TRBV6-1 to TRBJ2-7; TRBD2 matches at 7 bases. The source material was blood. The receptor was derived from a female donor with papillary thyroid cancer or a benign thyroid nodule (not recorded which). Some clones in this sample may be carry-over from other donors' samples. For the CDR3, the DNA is TGTGCCAGCAGTGATTGGTCTAGCGGATACGAGCAGTACTTC. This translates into CASSDWSSGYEQYF.